What follows are 8 T cell receptor beta chains derived from one specimen sequenced in a study of T cells in narcolepsy. Clones were sequenced by immunoSEQ multiplex PCR, and TCRdb holds only the in-frame ones, with some missing. This sample has fewer than 30,000 clones, with around nine tenths found just once. What was sequenced was CD45RA- memory CD4+ T cells from PBMCs. These TCRs come from a human donor with narcolepsy.

The rearrangement links TRBV7-2 to TRBJ2-1; unclear D gene. The V gene lost 5 bases and the J gene lost 2 bases, with 10 bases spanning the gap. Germline assignment: CDR1 SGHTA and CDR2 FQGNSA. This CDR3 region has 14 residues. The CDR3 here is CASSHWTAYNEQFF. In DNA form, the CDR3 reads TGTGCCAGCAGCCATTGGACCGCCTACAATGAGCAGTTCTTC.

The chain employs TRBV11-2 and TRBJ1-2; maybe TRBD1 (6 bases). The CDR3 is 13 amino acids. Trimming removed 5 bases from V and 2 bases from J, with 9 bases in between. Germline lookup yields CDR1 SGHAT and CDR2 FQNNGV. The chain's CDR3 is CASSPDRNYGYTF. The CDR3 region has the DNA TGTGCCAGCAGCCCGGACAGAAACTATGGCTACACCTTC.

The CDR3 region has the DNA TGTGCCAGCAGCTTAGGCCCTGGGGGGAGCTCCTACAATGAGCAGTTCTTC. This sequence encodes CASSLGPGGSSYNEQFF. The gene calls are TRBV7-7 and TRBJ2-1; tentative D call: TRBD2 (6 bases). The V gene lost 1 base and the J gene lost 0 bases, with 13 bases spanning the gap. The CDR3 has 17 amino acids. Germline assignment: CDR1 SSHAT and CDR2 FNYEAQ (reference sequence).

The chain uses TRBV6-1 and TRBJ2-7; 10 bases line up with TRBD1. Per the germline V gene, CDR1 is MNHNS and CDR2 is SASEGT. The CDR3 runs 14 residues. Trimming cost V 5 bases and J 2 bases; bases outside gene matches: 3. The CDR3 loop is CASSTGTGAYEQYF. The CDR3 DNA reads as TGTGCCAGCAGTACCGGGACAGGGGCCTACGAGCAGTACTTC.

The chain combines TRBV29-1 with TRBJ1-2; 9 nucleotides match TRBD1. CDR1 and CDR2 from the germline V gene are SQVTM and ANQGSEA. The CDR3 is 13 residues long. The ends lost 7 bases at V and 7 bases at J; junction bases unmatched: 10. CDR3 protein: CSALGQGAGGYTF. In nucleotides, the CDR3 is TGCAGCGCCCTGGGACAGGGTGCCGGTGGCTACACCTTC. Full variable domain (remainder filled in from reference TRBV29-1 and TRBJ1-2): SAVISQKPSRDICQRGTSLTIQCQVDSQVTMMFWYRQQPGQSLTLIATANQGSEATYESGFVIDKFPISRPNLTFSTLTVSNMSPEDSSIYLCSALGQGAGGYTFGSGTRLTVV.

The genes are TRBV6-5 and TRBJ2-3; the match to TRBD2 covers 8 bases. The V and J ends lost 7 bases and 2 bases, in that order; junction bases with no gene match: 5. This CDR3 has 14 residues. Germline loops: CDR1 MNHEY, CDR2 SVGAGI. As DNA, the CDR3 is TGTGCCAGCACTGCGGGGGGCAACACAGATACGCAGTATTTT. It yields the protein CASTAGGNTDTQYF.

The CDR3 loop is CASSHRRGDTQYF. The CDR3 DNA follows: TGTGCCAGCAGCCACCGGAGGGGAGATACGCAGTATTTT. V and J are TRBV16 and TRBJ2-3, with a tentative D call TRBD2 (6 bases). The V gene lost 3 bases and the J gene lost 5 bases, with 9 bases spanning the gap. This CDR3 spans 13 amino acids. Looked up from germline, CDR1 is KGHSY and CDR2 is FQNENV.

This clone has a handful of counts. V usage is TRBV5-1 and J usage is TRBJ1-2; possibly TRBD1 for D (6 bases). Trimming left V 0 bases short and J 5 bases short, with 11 bases between. CDR1 and CDR2 from the germline V gene are SGHRS and YFSETQ. CDR3 length equals 14 residues. DNA for the CDR3: TGCGCCAGCAGCTTGGAGGGAGGGGGTTATGGCTACACCTTC. It yields the protein CASSLEGGGYGYTF.